Here is one T cell receptor (beta chain) with its context. Its antigen is undetermined. The same CDR3 also results from other DNA sequences found in this sample. Among the patients, none had received any treatment before thyroid surgery. These data come from a study of metastatic and nonmetastatic thyroid tumors. At the level of the study: Peripheral blood and tumor or nodule samples from malignant and benign thyroid patients were compared.

Overall study results and limits: Within blood and tumor, benign nodules reportedly had significantly lower TCR beta diversity than malignant thyroid tumors did.

This CDR3 spans 15 amino acids. Germline V gene lookup returns CDR1 SGHKS and CDR2 YYEKEE (reference sequence). Trimming took off 0 bases at V and 0 bases at J, with 9 bases between the two ends. In the original workflow: The authors used CDR3 differences across clinicopathological groups to build a distant-metastasis classifier for papillary thyroid cancer. TCRdb recomputed clones from the PCR reads via MiXCR. TCRdb assigned the V and J calls; the authors' analysis was not used. This sample has about 59,000 clones; roughly 29% occur once, and the top ten carry about a sixth. This TCR derives from a female donor with papillary thyroid cancer or a benign thyroid nodule (not recorded which). Some clones in this sample may be carry-over from other donors' samples. J is TRBJ1-2 and V is TRBV5-5; possible D gene TRBD1, 5 bases. The sample taken for sequencing was blood. The CDR3, as DNA: TGTGCCAGCAGCTTGGCGAGGGGAGCTAACTATGGCTACACCTTC. Translation: CASSLARGANYGYTF.